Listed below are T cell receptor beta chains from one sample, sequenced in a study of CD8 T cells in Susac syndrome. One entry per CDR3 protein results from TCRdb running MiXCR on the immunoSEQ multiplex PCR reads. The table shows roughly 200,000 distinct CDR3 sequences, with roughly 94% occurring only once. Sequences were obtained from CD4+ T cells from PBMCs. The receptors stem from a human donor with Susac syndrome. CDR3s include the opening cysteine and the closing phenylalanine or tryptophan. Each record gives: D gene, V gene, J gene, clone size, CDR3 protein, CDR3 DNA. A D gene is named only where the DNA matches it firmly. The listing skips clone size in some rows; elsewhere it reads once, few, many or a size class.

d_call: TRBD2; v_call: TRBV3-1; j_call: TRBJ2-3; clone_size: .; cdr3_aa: CASSQSGTSGYTDTQYF; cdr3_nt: TGTGCCAGCAGCCAATCGGGGACTAGCGGGTACACAGATACGCAGTATTTT
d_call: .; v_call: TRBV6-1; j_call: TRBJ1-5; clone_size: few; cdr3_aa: CASSVNSQGGRNQPQHF; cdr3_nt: TGTGCCAGCAGTGTTAACAGCCAGGGAGGCCGCAATCAGCCCCAGCATTTT
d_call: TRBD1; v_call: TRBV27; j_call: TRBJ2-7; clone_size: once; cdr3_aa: CASSGNRGSYEQYF; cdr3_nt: TGTGCCAGCAGTGGTAACAGGGGAAGCTACGAGCAGTACTTC
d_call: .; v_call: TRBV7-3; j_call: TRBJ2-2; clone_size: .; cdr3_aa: CASSSPWGGDTGELFF; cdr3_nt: TGTGCCAGCAGCTCCCCTTGGGGGGGCGACACCGGGGAGCTGTTTTTT
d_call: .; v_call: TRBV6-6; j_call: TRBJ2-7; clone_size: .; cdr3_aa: CASSRSYEQYF; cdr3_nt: TGTGCCAGCAGTCGCTCCTACGAGCAGTACTTC
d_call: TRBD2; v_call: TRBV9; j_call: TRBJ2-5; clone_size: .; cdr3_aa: CASSVDSGSGETQYF; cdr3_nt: TGTGCCAGCAGCGTAGATAGCGGGTCAGGAGAGACCCAGTACTTC
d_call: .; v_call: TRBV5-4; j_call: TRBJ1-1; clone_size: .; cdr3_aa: CASSLMGDTEAFF; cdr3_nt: TGTGCCAGCAGCTTAATGGGGGACACTGAAGCTTTCTTT
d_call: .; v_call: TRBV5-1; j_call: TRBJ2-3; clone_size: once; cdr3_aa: CASSPDIGTDTQYF; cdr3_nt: TGCGCCAGCAGCCCGGACATCGGCACTGATACGCAGTATTTT
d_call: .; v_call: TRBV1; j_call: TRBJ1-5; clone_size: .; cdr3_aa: CTSSQEGSCNQPQHF; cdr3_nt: TGCACCAGCAGCCAAGAAGGATCGTGCAATCAGCCCCAGCATTTT
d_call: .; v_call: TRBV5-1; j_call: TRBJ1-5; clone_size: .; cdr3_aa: CASSPDIDQPQHF; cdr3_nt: TGCGCCAGCAGCCCTGACATCGATCAGCCCCAGCATTTT
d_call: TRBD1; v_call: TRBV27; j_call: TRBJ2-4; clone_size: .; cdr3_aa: CASSSGQRIGNIQYF; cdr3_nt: TGTGCCAGCAGTTCGGGACAGCGGATCGGGAACATTCAGTACTTC
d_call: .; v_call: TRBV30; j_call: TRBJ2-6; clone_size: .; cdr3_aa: CAWRRSSGANVLTF; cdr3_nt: TGTGCCTGGAGGAGAAGCTCTGGGGCCAACGTCCTGACTTTC
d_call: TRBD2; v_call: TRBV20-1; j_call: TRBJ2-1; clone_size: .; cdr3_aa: CSARYGTSGAYNEQFF; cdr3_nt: TGCAGTGCTAGATATGGGACTAGCGGGGCTTACAATGAGCAGTTCTTC
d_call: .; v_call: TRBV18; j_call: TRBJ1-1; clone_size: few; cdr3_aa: CASSPDTEAFF; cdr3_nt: TGTGCCAGCTCACCGGATACTGAAGCTTTCTTT
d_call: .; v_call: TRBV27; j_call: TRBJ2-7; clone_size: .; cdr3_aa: CASSLYGVPYEQYF; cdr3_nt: TGTGCCAGCAGTTTATACGGGGTCCCCTACGAGCAGTACTTC
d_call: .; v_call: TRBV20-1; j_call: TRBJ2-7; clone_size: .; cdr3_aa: CSASTSWSYEQYF; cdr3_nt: TGCAGTGCTAGTACTAGCTGGTCCTACGAGCAGTACTTC
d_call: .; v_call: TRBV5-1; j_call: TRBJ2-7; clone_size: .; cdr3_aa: CASSIDRFDEQYF; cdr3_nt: TGCGCCAGCAGCATAGACAGGTTCGACGAGCAGTACTTC
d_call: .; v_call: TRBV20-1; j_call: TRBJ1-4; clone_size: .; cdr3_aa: CSAPRSGANEKLFF; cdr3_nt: TGCAGTGCTCCTCGGAGTGGAGCTAATGAAAAACTGTTTTTT
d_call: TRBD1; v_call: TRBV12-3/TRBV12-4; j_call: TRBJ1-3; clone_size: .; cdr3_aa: CASSSGQGGGNTIYF; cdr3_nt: TGTGCCAGCAGTTCCGGACAGGGCGGTGGAAACACCATATATTTT
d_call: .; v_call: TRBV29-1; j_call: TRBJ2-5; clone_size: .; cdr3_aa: CSVVQGRGETQYF; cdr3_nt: TGCAGCGTTGTACAGGGGAGGGGAGAGACCCAGTACTTC
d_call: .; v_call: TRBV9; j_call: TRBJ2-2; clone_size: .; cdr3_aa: CASSMAVGNTGELFF; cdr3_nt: TGTGCCAGCAGCATGGCAGTCGGGAACACCGGGGAGCTGTTTTTT
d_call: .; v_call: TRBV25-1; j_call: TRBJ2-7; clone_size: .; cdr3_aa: CASRGTDAHEQYF; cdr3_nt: TGTGCCAGCCGCGGGACGGATGCCCACGAGCAGTACTTC
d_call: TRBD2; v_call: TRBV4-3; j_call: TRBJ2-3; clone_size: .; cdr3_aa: CASSQEWAGGTSTDTQYF; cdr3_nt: TGCGCCAGCAGCCAAGAGTGGGCGGGGGGAACTAGCACAGATACGCAGTATTTT
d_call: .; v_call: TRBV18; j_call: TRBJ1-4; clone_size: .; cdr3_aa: CASSPLGEKLFF; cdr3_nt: TGTGCCAGCTCACCCCTGGGAGAAAAACTGTTTTTT
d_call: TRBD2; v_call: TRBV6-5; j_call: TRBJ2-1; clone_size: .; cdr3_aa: CASSRSGGPRQFF; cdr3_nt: TGTGCCAGCAGTAGAAGCGGGGGGCCGAGGCAGTTCTTC
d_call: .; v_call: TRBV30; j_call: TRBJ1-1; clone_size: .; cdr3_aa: CAWSTGWDTEAFF; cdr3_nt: TGTGCCTGGAGTACGGGCTGGGACACTGAAGCTTTCTTT
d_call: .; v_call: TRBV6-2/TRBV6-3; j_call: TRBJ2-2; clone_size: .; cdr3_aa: CASSLQWSGELFF; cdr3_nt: TGTGCCAGCAGCCTCCAGTGGTCCGGGGAGCTGTTTTTT
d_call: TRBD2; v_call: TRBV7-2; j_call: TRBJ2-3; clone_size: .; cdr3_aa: CASSSRLARTQYF; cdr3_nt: TGTGCCAGCAGCTCTCGACTAGCCCGGACGCAGTATTTT
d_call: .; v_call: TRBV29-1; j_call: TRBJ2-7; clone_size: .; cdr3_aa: CSAIKSGAYSYEQYF; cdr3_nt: TGCAGCGCCATAAAGAGTGGAGCCTACTCCTACGAGCAGTACTTC
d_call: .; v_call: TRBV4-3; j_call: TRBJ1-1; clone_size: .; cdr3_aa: CASSHLQVPNTEAFF; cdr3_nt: TGCGCCAGCAGCCACCTACAGGTCCCGAACACTGAAGCTTTCTTT
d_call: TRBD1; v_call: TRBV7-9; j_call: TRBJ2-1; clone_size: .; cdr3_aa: CASSLEGQGSEQFF; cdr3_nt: TGTGCCAGCAGCTTAGAGGGACAGGGGAGCGAGCAGTTCTTC
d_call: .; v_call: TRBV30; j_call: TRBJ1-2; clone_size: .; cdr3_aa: CAWWTVGYTF; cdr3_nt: TGTGCCTGGTGGACTGTGGGCTACACCTTC
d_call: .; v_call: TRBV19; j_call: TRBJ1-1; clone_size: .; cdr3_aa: CASAVRLLDTEAFF; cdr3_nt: TGTGCCAGTGCGGTGAGACTCTTGGACACTGAAGCTTTCTTT
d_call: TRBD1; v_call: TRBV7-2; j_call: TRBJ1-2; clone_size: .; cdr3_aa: CASSPGTGTNYGYTF; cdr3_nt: TGTGCCAGCAGCCCCGGGACAGGGACGAACTATGGCTACACCTTC
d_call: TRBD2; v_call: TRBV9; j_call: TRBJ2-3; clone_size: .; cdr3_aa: CASSLTSGSTDTQYF; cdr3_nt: TGTGCCAGCAGCCTCACTAGCGGTAGCACAGATACGCAGTATTTT
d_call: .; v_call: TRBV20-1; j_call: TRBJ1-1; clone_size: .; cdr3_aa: CSATRTDYTEAFF; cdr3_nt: TGCAGTGCTACTCGGACGGATTACACTGAAGCTTTCTTT
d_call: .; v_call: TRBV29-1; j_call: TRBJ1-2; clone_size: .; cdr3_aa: CSVGQDNYGYTF; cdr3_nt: TGCAGCGTTGGCCAGGATAACTATGGCTACACCTTC
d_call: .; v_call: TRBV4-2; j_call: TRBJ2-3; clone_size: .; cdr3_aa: CASSQDASSDTQYF; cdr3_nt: TGTGCCAGCAGCCAAGATGCGTCTTCAGATACGCAGTATTTT
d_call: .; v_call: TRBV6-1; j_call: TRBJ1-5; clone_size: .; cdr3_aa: CASSVGPDSNQPQHF; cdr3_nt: TGTGCCAGCAGTGTGGGTCCCGATAGCAATCAGCCCCAGCATTTT
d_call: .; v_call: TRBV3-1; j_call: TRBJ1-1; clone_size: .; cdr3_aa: CASKFGGLGEAFF; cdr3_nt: TGTGCCAGCAAATTTGGGGGGCTGGGTGAAGCTTTCTTT
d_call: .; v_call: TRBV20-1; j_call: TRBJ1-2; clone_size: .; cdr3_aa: CSARSTGSGGYTF; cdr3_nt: TGCAGTGCTAGATCCACAGGGTCTGGCGGCTACACCTTC
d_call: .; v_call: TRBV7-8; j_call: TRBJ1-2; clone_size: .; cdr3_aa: CASSLDPSGYTF; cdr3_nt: TGTGCCAGCAGCCTTGACCCCTCTGGCTACACCTTC
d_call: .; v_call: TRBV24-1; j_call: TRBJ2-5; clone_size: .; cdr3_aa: CATSPSGQETQYF; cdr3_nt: TGTGCCACCAGTCCCAGCGGCCAAGAGACCCAGTACTTC
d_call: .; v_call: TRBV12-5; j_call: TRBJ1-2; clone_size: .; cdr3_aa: CASGPGRYYGYTF; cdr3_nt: TGTGCTAGTGGCCCTGGACGGTACTATGGCTACACCTTC
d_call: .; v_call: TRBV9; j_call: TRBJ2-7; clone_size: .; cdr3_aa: CASSSRDPTKQYF; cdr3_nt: TGTGCCAGCAGCTCCCGAGACCCTACGAAGCAGTACTTC
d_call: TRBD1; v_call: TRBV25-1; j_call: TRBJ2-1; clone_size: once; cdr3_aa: CASSDYPGQGRSYNEQFF; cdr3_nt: TGTGCCAGCAGTGATTACCCGGGACAGGGGCGCTCCTACAATGAGCAGTTCTTC
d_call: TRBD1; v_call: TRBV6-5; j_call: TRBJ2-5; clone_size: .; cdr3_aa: CASSYIGGGETQYF; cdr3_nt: TGTGCCAGCAGTTACATAGGGGGCGGAGAGACCCAGTACTTC
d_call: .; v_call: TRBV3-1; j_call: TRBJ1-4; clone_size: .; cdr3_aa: CASSHRRPNEKLFF; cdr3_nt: TGTGCCAGCAGCCACCGCAGACCGAATGAAAAACTGTTTTTT
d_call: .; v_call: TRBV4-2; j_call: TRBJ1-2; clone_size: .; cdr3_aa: CASSQDYRQPVYGYTF; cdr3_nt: TGTGCCAGCAGCCAAGATTATCGACAACCCGTCTATGGCTACACCTTC
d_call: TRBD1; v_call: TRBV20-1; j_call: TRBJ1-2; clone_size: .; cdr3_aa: CSAREQGIGGYTF; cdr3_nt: TGCAGTGCTAGAGAACAGGGGATCGGTGGCTACACCTTC